This record covers a single TCR beta chain. The missing conserved phenylalanine or tryptophan at the end of this CDR3 makes a read error likely. The DNA is left out, because the CDR3 cannot be placed on it with certainty; the CDR3 is given as TCRdb lists it. The data stem from a study of blood T cell repertoires in COVID-19. Across the study: Samples representing acute and convalescent COVID-19 were sourced from the United States, Italy and Spain. Sample material is recorded as cDNA or gDNA derived from T cells, B-cell-depleted T cells, or PBMCs.

Using immunoSEQ multiplex PCR, the repertoire was profiled, and TCRdb retains in-frame clones only, with some absent. The repertoire includes approximately 76,000 clones, roughly 85% of them detected once, and approximately 8.3% sits in the top ten. Germline V gene lookup returns CDR1 SGHTS and CDR2 YDEGEE. The CDR3 is 13 amino acids in total, end residues counted. This clonotype was obtained from a man between 25 and 39 years old with acute or convalescent COVID-19. Sequencing was performed on peripheral blood. V gene TRBV5-8 combines with J gene TRBJ1-4; no check of the table's D call, TRBD1, against the DNA was made. The CDR3 region is CASSLFNGQGAVL.